This T cell receptor beta chain was obtained from a study of T cell responses to AZD1222 COVID-19 vaccine. V lost 2 bases and J lost 0, with 11 bases in between. In germline, CDR1 is KGHSH, CDR2 LQKENI. The CDR3 contains 16 residues. TCRdb's copy holds only in-frame clones and misses some; the assay was immunoSEQ multiplex PCR. The sample lists about 120,000 clones; 70% to 90% were seen once. About this clone: Its antigen remains unknown.

General study results and limits: Possibly, clonal diversity was underestimated; donors were largely white British and included more females.

Specimen: peripheral blood, collected on day 0 of AZD1222 vaccination. This sequence originates from an adult in good health. The V gene is TRBV18, the J gene TRBJ2-4; D may correspond to TRBD1 or TRBD2 (6 bases each). The CDR3 DNA sequence: TGTGCCAGCTCACCATTAGAGGGGGGAGCCAAAAACATTCAGTACTTC. Residues: CASSPLEGGAKNIQYF.